This entry lists 6 T cell receptor beta chains sequenced from one sample in a study of T cell changes during pregnancy in multiple sclerosis. Method: immunoSEQ multiplex PCR; TCRdb's copy keeps in-frame clones and lacks some. The sample carries 80,000 or so clones, 85% to 95% recorded once. Sequenced here: peripheral blood, sampled in the second trimester of pregnancy. These receptors all stem from a female donor in good health, enrolled as a control in a pregnancy study.

J is TRBJ2-7 and V is TRBV5-6, with 10 bases matching TRBD1. The CDR3 has 17 residues. V lost 4 bases and J lost 2; bases outside the gene matches: 12. Germline assignment: CDR1 SGHDT and CDR2 YYEEEE. For the CDR3, the DNA is TGTGCCAGCAGCCCGTTTTGGGAGGGACAGGGGACCTACGAGCAGTACTTC. Translated: CASSPFWEGQGTYEQYF.

The chain recombines TRBV19 with TRBJ2-7, with TRBD2 matching 10 bases. V was clipped by 6 bases and J by 0 bases; unmatched bases: 8. Germline V gives CDR1 LNHDA, CDR2 SQIVND (reference sequence). The CDR3 spans 16 residues. The CDR3 sequence is CASRGPASGSSYEQYF. The CDR3 DNA follows: TGTGCCAGTAGAGGCCCTGCTAGCGGGAGCTCCTACGAGCAGTACTTC.

The J gene is TRBJ2-7, the V gene TRBV28, with 7 bases fitting TRBD1. The J segment lost 3 bases and the V segment lost 2 bases, leaving 4 bases of the junction unmatched. CDR1 MDHEN and CDR2 SYDVKM come from the germline V gene. The CDR3 covers 14 residues. CDR3 amino acids: CASSLIQGNYEQYF. The DNA for the CDR3 is TGTGCCAGCAGTTTAATACAGGGGAACTACGAGCAGTACTTC.

This chain links TRBV7-7 with TRBJ2-3; 7 bases map to TRBD1. Germline V gene sequence: CDR1 SSHAT, CDR2 FNYEAQ (reference sequence). This CDR3 comprises 13 residues. The V segment lost 5 bases and the J segment 6 bases; nucleotides outside the gene matches: 5. The CDR3 coding sequence is TGTGCCAGCAGCGTAGACAGGGCTGATACGCAGTATTTT. Encoded protein: CASSVDRADTQYF.

The count of this clone is one. This chain connects TRBV12-5 to TRBJ2-5; D is possibly TRBD1 (6 bases). Germline loops: CDR1 LGHNT, CDR2 FRNRAP. This CDR3 is built from 14 residues. The V end was cut by 6 bases, the J end by 4 bases, with 15 bases between. CDR3 bases: TGTGCTAGTGGGTCGACAGGCGAGGGAGAGACCCAGTACTTC. Translated, it gives CASGSTGEGETQYF.

This chain connects TRBV29-1 to TRBJ2-7, with TRBD2 matching 13 bases. V shed 4 bases and J 6 bases; nucleotides not matched to a gene: 3. Germline V CDR1 and CDR2: SQVTM, ANQGSEA. The CDR3 covers 13 residues. As DNA, the CDR3 is TGCAGCGTTGGACGACTAGCGGGAGGCGAGCAGTACTTC. It specifies CSVGRLAGGEQYF.